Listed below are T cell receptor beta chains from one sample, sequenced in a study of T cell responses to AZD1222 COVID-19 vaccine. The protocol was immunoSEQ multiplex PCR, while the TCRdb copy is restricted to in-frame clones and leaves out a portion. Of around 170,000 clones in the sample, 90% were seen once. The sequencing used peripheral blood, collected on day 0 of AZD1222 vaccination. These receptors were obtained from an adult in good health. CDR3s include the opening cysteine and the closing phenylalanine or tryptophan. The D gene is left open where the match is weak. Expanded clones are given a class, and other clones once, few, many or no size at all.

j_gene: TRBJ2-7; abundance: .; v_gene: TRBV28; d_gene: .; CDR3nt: TGTGCCAGCAGTCCCTACATAGGCTTGTCCTACGAGCAGTACTTC; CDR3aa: CASSPYIGLSYEQYF
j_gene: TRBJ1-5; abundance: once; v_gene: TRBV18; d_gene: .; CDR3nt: TGTGCCAGCTCACATGACAGACAGGTGAATAGCAATCAGCCCCAGCATTTT; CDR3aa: CASSHDRQVNSNQPQHF
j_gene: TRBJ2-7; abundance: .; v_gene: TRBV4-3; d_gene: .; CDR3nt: TGCGCCAGCAGCCAAGGTGAGGCCTACGAGCAGTACTTC; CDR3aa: CASSQGEAYEQYF
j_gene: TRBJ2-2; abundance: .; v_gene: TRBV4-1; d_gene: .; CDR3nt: TGCGCCAGCAGCCAGGGTCGAGGGCGCACCGGGGAGCTGTTTTTT; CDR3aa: CASSQGRGRTGELFF
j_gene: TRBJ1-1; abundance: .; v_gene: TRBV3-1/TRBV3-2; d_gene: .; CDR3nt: TGTGCCAGCAGCCAAGATCAGGGGCACACTGAAGCTTTCTTT; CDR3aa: CASSQDQGHTEAFF
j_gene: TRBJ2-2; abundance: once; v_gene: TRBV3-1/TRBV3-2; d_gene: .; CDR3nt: TGTGCCAGCACCCGTGGGACCGGGGAGCTGTTTTTT; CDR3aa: CASTRGTGELFF
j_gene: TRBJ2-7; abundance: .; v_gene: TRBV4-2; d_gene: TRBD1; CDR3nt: TGTGCCAGCAGCCAAGATAGGGACAGACCATACGAGCAGTACTTC; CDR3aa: CASSQDRDRPYEQYF
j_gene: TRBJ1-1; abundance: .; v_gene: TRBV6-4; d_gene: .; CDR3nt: TGTGCCAGCAGTCCCCAGGGTTTCGACACTGAAGCTTTCTTT; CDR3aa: CASSPQGFDTEAFF
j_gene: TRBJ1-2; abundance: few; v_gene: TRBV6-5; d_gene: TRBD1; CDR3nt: TGTGCCAGCAGTTCGGGACAGGGGCATGGCTACACCTTC; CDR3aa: CASSSGQGHGYTF
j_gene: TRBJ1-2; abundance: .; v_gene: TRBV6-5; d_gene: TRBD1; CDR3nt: TGTGCCAGCAGTTACACGGGGACAGGGGATGGCTACACCTTC; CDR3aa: CASSYTGTGDGYTF
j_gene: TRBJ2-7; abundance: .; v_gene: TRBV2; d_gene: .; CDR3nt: TGTGCCAGCAGAAAGGGATCGGGCACCTACGAGCAGTACTTC; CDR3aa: CASRKGSGTYEQYF
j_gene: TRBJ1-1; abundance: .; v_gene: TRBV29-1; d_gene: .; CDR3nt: TGCAGCGTTGCGGACGAGTACGAAGCTTTCTTT; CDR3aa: CSVADEYEAFF
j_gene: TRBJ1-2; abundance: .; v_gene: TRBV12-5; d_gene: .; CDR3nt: TGTGCTAGTGGCCCTGGGGACCCACAGGGATATAACGTTTATGGCTACACCTTC; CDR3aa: CASGPGDPQGYNVYGYTF
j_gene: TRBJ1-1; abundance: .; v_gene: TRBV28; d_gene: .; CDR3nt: TGTGCCACTGAAGCCGGGGGAGGGCAACCTGAAGCTTTCTTT; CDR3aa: CATEAGGGQPEAFF
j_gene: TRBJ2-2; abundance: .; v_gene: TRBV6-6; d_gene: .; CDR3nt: TGTGCCAGCCATTGGGTAAACACCGGGGAGCTGTTTTTT; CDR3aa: CASHWVNTGELFF
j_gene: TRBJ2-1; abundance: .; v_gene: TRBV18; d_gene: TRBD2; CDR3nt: TGTGCCAGCTCACCACGGACTAGCGGGGAGACCTACAATGAGCAGTTCTTC; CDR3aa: CASSPRTSGETYNEQFF
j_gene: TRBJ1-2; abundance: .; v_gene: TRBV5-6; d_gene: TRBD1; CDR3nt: TGTGCCAGCAGCTACACAGGGGGAGATGGCTACACCTTC; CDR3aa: CASSYTGGDGYTF
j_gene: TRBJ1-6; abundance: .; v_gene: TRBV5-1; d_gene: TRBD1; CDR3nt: TGCGCCAGCAGCCCGGGACAGGAAAATTCACCCCTCCACTTT; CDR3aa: CASSPGQENSPLHF
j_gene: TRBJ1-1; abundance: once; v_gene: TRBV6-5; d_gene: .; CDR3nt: TGTGCCAGCAGTTACTTAGCGGTGAACACTGAAGCTTTCTTT; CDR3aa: CASSYLAVNTEAFF
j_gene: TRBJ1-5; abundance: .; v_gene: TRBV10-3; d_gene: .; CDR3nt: TGTGCCATCAGTGAGTCCCATCAGCCCCAGCATTTT; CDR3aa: CAISESHQPQHF
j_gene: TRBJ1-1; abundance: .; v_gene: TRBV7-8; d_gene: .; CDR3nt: TGTGCCAGCAGCTTTGCGTTGAGGGGTCCCACTGAAGCTTTCTTT; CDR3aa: CASSFALRGPTEAFF
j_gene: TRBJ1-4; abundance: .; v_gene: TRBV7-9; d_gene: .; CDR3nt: TGTGCCGGGGGTCTGGGGGAATCACCTAATGAAAAACTGTTTTTT; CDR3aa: CAGGLGESPNEKLFF
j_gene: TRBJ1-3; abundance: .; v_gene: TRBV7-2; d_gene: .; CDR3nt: TGTGCCAGCAGCCGCCTTACAGTCTCTGGAAACACCATATATTTT; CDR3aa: CASSRLTVSGNTIYF
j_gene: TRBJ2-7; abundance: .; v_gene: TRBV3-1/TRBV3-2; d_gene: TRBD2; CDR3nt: TGTGCCAGCAGCCAGGCCCCCGGGACTAGCGGGCCCTCCTACGAGCAGTACTTC; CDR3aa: CASSQAPGTSGPSYEQYF
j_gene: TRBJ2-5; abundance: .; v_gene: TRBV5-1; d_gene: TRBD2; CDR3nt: TGCGCCAGCCAAGATGTGGGGAGGGAAGAGACCCAGTACTTC; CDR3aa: CASQDVGREETQYF
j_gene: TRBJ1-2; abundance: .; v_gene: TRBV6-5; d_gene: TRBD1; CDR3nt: TGTGCCAGCAGTTCCCAGGGGGGGGCTTGGGACTATGGCTACACCTTC; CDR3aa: CASSSQGGAWDYGYTF
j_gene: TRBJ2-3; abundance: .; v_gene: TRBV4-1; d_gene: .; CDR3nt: TGCGCCAGCAGCCAAGATGGGGGGGGGACACGCACAGATACGCAGTATTTT; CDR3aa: CASSQDGGGTRTDTQYF
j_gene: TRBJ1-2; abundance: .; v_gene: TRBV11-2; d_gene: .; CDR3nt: TGTGCCAGCAGCTTAGTCGCCGGGGGGAACTATGGCTACACCTTC; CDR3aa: CASSLVAGGNYGYTF
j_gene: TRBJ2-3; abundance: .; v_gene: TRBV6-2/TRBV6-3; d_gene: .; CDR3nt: TGTGCCAGCAGCTTACAACAACCTCCAGATACGCAGTATTTT; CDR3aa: CASSLQQPPDTQYF
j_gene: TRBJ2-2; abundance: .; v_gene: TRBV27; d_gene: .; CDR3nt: TGTGCCAGCAACGGGTGGAACACCGGGGAGCTGTTTTTT; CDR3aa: CASNGWNTGELFF
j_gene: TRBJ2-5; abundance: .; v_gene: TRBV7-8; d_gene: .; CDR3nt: TGTGCCAGCAGCCCCGGGGGGCGGGAGACCCAGTACTTC; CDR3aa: CASSPGGRETQYF
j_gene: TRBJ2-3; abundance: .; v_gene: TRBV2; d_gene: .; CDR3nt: TGTGCCAGCAGTGAAGCGAGGACTCGCTCAGATACGCAGTATTTT; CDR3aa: CASSEARTRSDTQYF
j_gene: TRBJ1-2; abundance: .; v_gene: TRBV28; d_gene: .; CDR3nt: TGTGCCAGCAGTTTCTTCCCGGATGGCTACACCTTC; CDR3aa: CASSFFPDGYTF